A selection of T cell receptor beta chains follows, all from one sample in a study of cytomegalovirus exposure and HLA in healthy donors. Sequencing used immunoSEQ multiplex PCR; TCRdb keeps in-frame clones, though not all of them. The sample holds 200,000 to 250,000 clones, more than 60% seen once. Sequencing was carried out using PBMCs. Receptors were obtained from a woman aged 60 to 75 in good health and CMV-seropositive. The CDR3 runs from the conserved cysteine through the conserved F or W. Each record gives: J gene, V gene, clone size, D gene, CDR3 protein, CDR3 DNA. A D gene is named only where the DNA matches it firmly. Where a row states a size, it is once, few, many or the class of an expanded clone; other rows omit it.

j_call: TRBJ1-5; v_call: TRBV28; clone_size: -; d_call: TRBD1; cdr3_aa: CASSSGGHPQPQHF; cdr3_nt: TGTGCCAGCAGCTCAGGGGGCCACCCCCAGCCCCAGCATTTT
j_call: TRBJ1-1; v_call: TRBV19; clone_size: -; d_call: -; cdr3_aa: CASSAQGGNTEAFF; cdr3_nt: TGTGCCAGTAGTGCCCAGGGAGGGAACACTGAAGCTTTCTTT
j_call: TRBJ2-7; v_call: TRBV4-2; clone_size: -; d_call: TRBD1; cdr3_aa: CASSHVPGTASYEQYF; cdr3_nt: TGTGCCAGCAGCCATGTACCCGGGACAGCGTCCTACGAGCAGTACTTC
j_call: TRBJ1-1; v_call: TRBV7-2; clone_size: -; d_call: -; cdr3_aa: CASSLYRLNTEAFF; cdr3_nt: TGTGCCAGCAGCTTGTACAGGTTGAACACTGAAGCTTTCTTT
j_call: TRBJ1-1; v_call: TRBV4-2; clone_size: -; d_call: -; cdr3_aa: CASSHRREQKNTKAFF; cdr3_nt: TGTGCCAGCAGCCACAGAAGGGAGCAGAAGAACACTAAAGCTTTCTTT
j_call: TRBJ2-6; v_call: TRBV6-5; clone_size: -; d_call: -; cdr3_aa: CASSYQTGTGANVLTF; cdr3_nt: TGTGCCAGCAGTTACCAAACAGGGACTGGGGCCAACGTCCTGACTTTC
j_call: TRBJ2-2; v_call: TRBV5-1; clone_size: -; d_call: -; cdr3_aa: CASSLAVQGGPGELFF; cdr3_nt: TGCGCCAGCAGCTTGGCCGTTCAGGGGGGTCCCGGGGAGCTGTTTTTT
j_call: TRBJ1-1; v_call: TRBV2; clone_size: -; d_call: TRBD1; cdr3_aa: CASSPRTGGSEAFF; cdr3_nt: TGTGCCAGCAGTCCGAGGACAGGGGGTTCTGAAGCTTTCTTT
j_call: TRBJ1-1; v_call: TRBV27; clone_size: -; d_call: TRBD1; cdr3_aa: CASSLGTGGRAFF; cdr3_nt: TGTGCCAGCAGTTTAGGGACAGGGGGTAGGGCTTTCTTT
j_call: TRBJ2-7; v_call: TRBV19; clone_size: -; d_call: -; cdr3_aa: CASSISRDIYEQYF; cdr3_nt: TGTGCCAGTAGTATAAGCAGGGATATTTACGAGCAGTACTTC
j_call: TRBJ2-3; v_call: TRBV19; clone_size: -; d_call: -; cdr3_aa: CASSLGQSYTDTQYF; cdr3_nt: TGTGCCAGTAGTCTTGGACAGAGCTACACAGATACGCAGTATTTT
j_call: TRBJ1-3; v_call: TRBV10-3; clone_size: few; d_call: -; cdr3_aa: CAISDTGISGNTIYF; cdr3_nt: TGTGCCATCAGTGACACCGGGATCTCTGGAAACACCATATATTTT
j_call: TRBJ1-5; v_call: TRBV5-4; clone_size: -; d_call: TRBD1; cdr3_aa: CASRQDPGQRKNSNQPQHF; cdr3_nt: TGTGCCAGCAGACAGGATCCGGGACAGAGGAAAAATAGCAATCAGCCCCAGCATTTT
j_call: TRBJ2-1; v_call: TRBV5-8; clone_size: -; d_call: TRBD2; cdr3_aa: CASSPFLGLAGSPAYNEQFF; cdr3_nt: TGTGCCAGCAGCCCCTTTTTAGGACTAGCGGGATCCCCCGCCTACAATGAGCAGTTCTTC
j_call: TRBJ2-1; v_call: TRBV7-3; clone_size: -; d_call: TRBD2; cdr3_aa: CASSSETGGYEQFF; cdr3_nt: TGTGCCAGCAGCTCAGAAACGGGGGGGTATGAGCAGTTCTTC
j_call: TRBJ2-1; v_call: TRBV2; clone_size: -; d_call: TRBD2; cdr3_aa: CASSTLAGARNEQFF; cdr3_nt: TGTGCCAGCAGCACACTAGCGGGAGCTAGGAATGAGCAGTTCTTC
j_call: TRBJ2-7; v_call: TRBV5-1; clone_size: few; d_call: -; cdr3_aa: CASSLAQNEQYF; cdr3_nt: TGCGCCAGCAGCTTGGCGCAGAACGAGCAGTACTTC
j_call: TRBJ2-7; v_call: TRBV5-4; clone_size: once; d_call: -; cdr3_aa: CASSLAGPLYSYEQYF; cdr3_nt: TGTGCCAGCAGCTTGGCAGGTCCCCTCTACTCCTACGAGCAGTACTTC
j_call: TRBJ2-2; v_call: TRBV5-1; clone_size: once; d_call: TRBD2; cdr3_aa: CASRFLGLAGPFNTGELFF; cdr3_nt: TGCGCCAGCAGATTCCTGGGACTAGCGGGGCCTTTTAACACCGGGGAGCTGTTTTTT
j_call: TRBJ2-1; v_call: TRBV6-6; clone_size: -; d_call: TRBD1; cdr3_aa: CASSSTLRDRENEQFF; cdr3_nt: TGTGCCAGCAGTTCCACTCTCCGGGACAGAGAGAATGAGCAGTTCTTC
j_call: TRBJ1-5; v_call: TRBV29-1; clone_size: -; d_call: -; cdr3_aa: CSVRGGNSNQPQHF; cdr3_nt: TGCAGCGTCCGGGGGGGCAATAGCAATCAGCCCCAGCATTTT
j_call: TRBJ1-4; v_call: TRBV27; clone_size: few; d_call: TRBD1; cdr3_aa: CASRDRREKLFF; cdr3_nt: TGTGCCAGCAGGGACAGGCGGGAAAAACTGTTTTTT
j_call: TRBJ1-2; v_call: TRBV7-2; clone_size: -; d_call: -; cdr3_aa: CASTFDSYYGYTF; cdr3_nt: TGTGCCAGCACCTTCGACAGCTACTATGGCTACACCTTC